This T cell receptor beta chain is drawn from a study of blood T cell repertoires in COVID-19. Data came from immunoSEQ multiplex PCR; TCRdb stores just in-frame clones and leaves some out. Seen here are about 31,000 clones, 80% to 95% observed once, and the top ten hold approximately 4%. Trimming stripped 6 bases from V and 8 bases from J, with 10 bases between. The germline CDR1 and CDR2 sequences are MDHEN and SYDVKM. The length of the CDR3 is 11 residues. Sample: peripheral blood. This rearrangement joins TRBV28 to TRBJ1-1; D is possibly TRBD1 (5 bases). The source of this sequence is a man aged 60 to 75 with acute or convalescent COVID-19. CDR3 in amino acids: CASRFWTEAFF. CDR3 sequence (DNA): TGTGCCAGCAGATTTTGGACAGAAGCTTTCTTT.